Shown below are 16 T cell receptor beta chains from a single sample sequenced in a study of blood T cell repertoires in COVID-19. Assay used: immunoSEQ multiplex PCR; TCRdb lists only in-frame clones, some missing. The sample shows about 300,000 clones, about 93% of them seen only once. The source material was PBMCs or T cells enriched from blood (not recorded which). These receptors were collected from a woman aged 25 to 45 who had recovered from COVID-19.

The genes are TRBV30 and TRBJ1-5; no definite D call. Deletions cut 4 bases from V and 0 bases from J, with 10 bases between. Per the germline V gene, CDR1 is GTSNPN and CDR2 is SVGIG (reference sequence). The CDR3 consists of 14 residues. The CDR3 DNA follows: TGTGCCTGGACACCCGACAATAGCAATCAGCCCCAGCATTTT. Translated, it gives CAWTPDNSNQPQHF.

V and J are TRBV19 and TRBJ1-2; D not certain. Deletions cut 4 bases from V and 6 bases from J, with 9 bases between. Germline-derived CDR1 and CDR2 are LNHDA and SQIVND (reference sequence). This CDR3 is built from 12 residues. CDR3 in DNA: TGTGCCAGTAGTACGGGGTTTAATGGCTACACCTTC. Translation gives CASSTGFNGYTF.

This chain uses TRBV7-8 with TRBJ2-3, with TRBD2 matching 10 bases. CDR3 length: 16 amino acids. Germline V lookup: CDR1 SGHVS, CDR2 FQNEAQ. Trimming removed 5 bases from V and 2 bases from J; junction bases left unmatched: 7. The CDR3 sequence is CASSPGGLAHTDTQYF. The CDR3 DNA reads as TGTGCCAGCAGCCCGGGGGGACTAGCGCACACAGATACGCAGTATTTT.

The V and J genes are TRBV27 and TRBJ2-1; 8 bases are a match to TRBD1. The CDR3 runs 15 residues. V trimming: 5 bases; J trimming: 9 bases; junction bases outside the gene matches: 12. Germline lookup yields CDR1 MNHEY and CDR2 SMNVEV (reference sequence). CDR3 region: CASSRLGQGIREQFF. In DNA form, the CDR3 reads TGTGCCAGCAGTCGTTTAGGACAGGGTATCCGTGAGCAGTTCTTC.

The chain joins TRBV19 to TRBJ1-5, with TRBD1 as a possible D gene (6 bases). The CDR3 has 14 amino acids. The germline V gene has CDR1 LNHDA and CDR2 SQIVND (reference sequence). Between the trimmed V and J ends, which lost 3 bases and 7 bases, there was a span of 13 bases. The CDR3 sequence: CASSMLGAGQPQHF. The CDR3 DNA reads as TGTGCCAGTAGTATGCTGGGGGCCGGGCAGCCCCAGCATTTT.

V and J are TRBV27 and TRBJ2-3; 7 bases align to TRBD2. Germline V lookup: CDR1 MNHEY, CDR2 SMNVEV (reference sequence). V trimming: 3 bases; J trimming: 0 bases; junction bases outside the gene matches: 3. This CDR3 comprises 15 residues. The CDR3 nucleotides are TGTGCCAGCAGTTTGGCGGGAGACAGCACAGATACGCAGTATTTT. Translated, it gives CASSLAGDSTDTQYF.

The chain uses TRBV7-9 and TRBJ2-2; D remains ambiguous. CDR1 is SEHNR, CDR2 FQNEAQ, per germline (reference sequence). The CDR3 totals 11 residues. Trimming removed 5 bases from V and 6 bases from J, with 4 bases in between. CDR3 bases: TGTGCCAGCAGCCGGGCCGGGGAGCTGTTTTTT. Translated, it gives CASSRAGELFF.

The genes are TRBV7-6 and TRBJ1-4; 7 nucleotides align to TRBD1. With 3 bases clipped from V and 7 bases from J, the junction kept 8 bases outside the gene matches. From germline, CDR1 is SGHVS and CDR2 FNYEAQ. The length of the CDR3 is 15 residues. The CDR3 region is CASSFRDRASEKLFF. The CDR3 bases are TGTGCCAGCAGCTTCCGAGACAGGGCTTCTGAAAAACTGTTTTTT. The full variable domain, with the rest looked up from reference TRBV7-6 and TRBJ1-4, is GAGVSQSPRYKVTKRGQDVALRCDPISGHVSLYWYRQALGQGPEFLTYFNYEAQQDKSGLPNDRFSAERPEGSISTLTIQRTEQRDSAMYRCASSFRDRASEKLFFGSGTQLSVL.

V is TRBV3-1 (or the pseudogene TRBV3-2) and J is TRBJ2-7; the D gene is possibly TRBD1 (5 bases). The CDR3 covers 13 residues. V was trimmed by 2 bases and J by 4 bases, leaving 9 bases between them. CDR1 is LGHDT and CDR2 is YNNKEL in the germline V gene (reference sequence). The CDR3 loop reads CASSQQGVYEQYF. DNA of the CDR3: TGTGCCAGCAGCCAACAGGGTGTTTACGAGCAGTACTTC.

This chain links TRBV7-2 with TRBJ2-1, with 8 bases identical to TRBD2. The V gene's germline CDR1 is SGHTA and CDR2 FQGNSA. V lost 5 bases and J lost 8; bases outside the gene matches: 11. This CDR3 has 15 residues. CDR3 DNA sequence: TGTGCCAGCAGCCCCCCGGGACGGGGGGGCGATGAGCAGTTCTTC. It codes for CASSPPGRGGDEQFF.

CDR3 protein: CASGRDSNTEAFF. The CDR3 DNA is TGTGCCAGTGGGAGAGATTCGAACACTGAAGCTTTCTTT. The chain combines TRBV19 with TRBJ1-1, with D hard to call. CDR1 LNHDA and CDR2 SQIVND come from the germline V gene (reference sequence). V was pared by 8 bases and J by 1 base, with 11 bases between. The CDR3 covers 13 residues.

The V and J genes are TRBV6-2 or TRBV6-3 and TRBJ2-7; weak D call: TRBD2 (6 bases). This CDR3 is 15 amino acids long. Trimming cost V 5 bases and J 6 bases, with 20 bases left between them. The germline gives CDR1 MNHEY, CDR2 SVGEGT. CDR3 region: CASSPLTGATVEQYF. CDR3 DNA sequence: TGTGCCAGCAGTCCGCTGACGGGAGCTACTGTCGAGCAGTACTTC.

CDR3 in DNA: TGTGCCAGCAGCTACTGGACTAGCCGGAACACCGGGGAGCTGTTTTTT. Its protein is CASSYWTSRNTGELFF. This rearrangement joins TRBV5-4 to TRBJ2-2, with 8 bases lining up with TRBD2. This CDR3 region has 16 residues. V dropped 3 bases and J dropped 1; count of bases not matched to a gene: 5. Germline V gives CDR1 SGHNT, CDR2 YYREEE (reference sequence).

The chain carries TRBV10-3 and TRBJ1-1; D may be TRBD1 (6 bases). Germline values: CDR1 ENHRY, CDR2 SYGVKD. V gave up 0 bases and J gave up 4 bases, with 12 bases separating them. The CDR3 contains 15 residues. CDR3 in DNA: TGTGCCATCAGTGAGTCCGGGGGGCGCGTCACTGAAGCTTTCTTT. The encoded protein is CAISESGGRVTEAFF.

The chain has TRBV6-1 and TRBJ2-7; D possibly corresponds to TRBD2 (5 bases). This CDR3 comprises 17 residues. Germline CDR1 MNHNS, CDR2 SASEGT. The V end was cut by 0 bases, the J end by 2 bases, with 17 bases between. Here the CDR3 reads CASSEAGWSGTTYEQYF. The CDR3, as DNA: TGTGCCAGCAGTGAAGCAGGTTGGAGCGGCACCACCTACGAGCAGTACTTC.

The chain combines TRBV19 with TRBJ1-5; unclear D gene. The CDR3 contains 13 residues. Germline V lookup: CDR1 LNHDA, CDR2 SQIVND (reference sequence). V was trimmed by 4 bases and J by 3 bases, leaving 7 bases between them. CDR3 sequence reads: CASSTDNNQPQHF. The CDR3 DNA reads as TGTGCCAGTAGTACAGACAACAATCAGCCCCAGCATTTT.